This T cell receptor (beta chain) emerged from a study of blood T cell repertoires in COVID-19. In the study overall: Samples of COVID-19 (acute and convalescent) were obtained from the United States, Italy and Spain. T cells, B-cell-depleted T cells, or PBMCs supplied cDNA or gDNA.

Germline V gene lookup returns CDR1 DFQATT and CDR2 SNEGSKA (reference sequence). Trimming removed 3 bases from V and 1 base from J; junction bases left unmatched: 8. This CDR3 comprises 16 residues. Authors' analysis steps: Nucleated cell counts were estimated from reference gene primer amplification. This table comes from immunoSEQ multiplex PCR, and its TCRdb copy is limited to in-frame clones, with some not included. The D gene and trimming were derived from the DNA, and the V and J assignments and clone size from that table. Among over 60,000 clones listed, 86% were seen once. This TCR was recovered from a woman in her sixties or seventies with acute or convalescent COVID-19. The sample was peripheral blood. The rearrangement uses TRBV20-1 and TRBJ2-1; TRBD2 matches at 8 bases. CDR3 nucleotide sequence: TGCAGTGCTAGTAACTTCCGGGGGGGGTCCTACAATGAGCAGTTCTTC. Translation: CSASNFRGGSYNEQFF.